Listed here are 24 T cell receptor beta chains from one sample, sequenced in a study of T cells after yellow fever vaccination. From the 5' RACE reads, TCRdb called clonotypes with MiXCR, one entry per CDR3 protein. The sample carries approximately 580,000 distinct CDR3 sequences, roughly 17% recorded once. The specimen was PBMCs, collected 5 to 6 days after the first yellow fever vaccination. The origin of the receptors is a young man who received the YFV17D yellow fever vaccine.

DNA of the CDR3: TGCGCCAGCAGCTTGGAATGGGGGAGTGAGCAGTTCTTC. Protein sequence: CASSLEWGSEQFF. The chain carries TRBV5-1 and TRBJ2-1; D possibly uses TRBD1 or TRBD2 (5 bases each). Germline CDR1 and CDR2: SGHRS and YFSETQ. The V and J ends lost 0 bases and 9 bases respectively, with 10 bases between them. This CDR3 is built from 13 residues. Full variable domain (remainder filled in from reference TRBV5-1 and TRBJ2-1): KAGVTQTPRYLIKTRGQQVTLSCSPISGHRSVSWYQQTPGQGLQFLFEYFSETQRNKGNFPGRFSGRQFSNSRSEMNVSTLELGDSALYLCASSLEWGSEQFFGPGTRLTVL.

The DNA of the CDR3 is TGTGCCAGCAGCACCGCAGGGATAGGCACCGGGGAGCTGTTTTTT. As protein: CASSTAGIGTGELFF. V and J are TRBV7-3 and TRBJ2-2; the D gene is possibly TRBD1 (5 bases). V lost 5 bases, J lost 4 bases, and 14 bases lay in between. From germline, CDR1 is SGHTA and CDR2 FQGTGA. CDR3 size: 15 residues.

CDR3 sequence (DNA): TGTGCCAGCAGCGTTAGGTTATGGGACGATGAGCAGTTCTTC. As protein: CASSVRLWDDEQFF. This sequence joins TRBV9 and TRBJ2-1, with D possibly being TRBD1 or TRBD2 (5 bases each). This CDR3 has 14 residues. Between the trimmed V and J ends, which lost 2 bases and 8 bases, there was a span of 14 bases. Germline lookup yields CDR1 SGDLS and CDR2 YYNGEE.

V and J are TRBV3-1 and TRBJ2-3, with 7 bases fitting TRBD2. Germline-derived CDR1 and CDR2 are LGHDT and YNNKEL (reference sequence). V lost 4 bases and J lost 7; bases outside the gene matches: 5. The CDR3 sequence is 13 residues long. The CDR3: CASSPRREHTQYF. CDR3 nucleotides: TGTGCCAGCAGCCCGCGGCGGGAGCATACGCAGTATTTT.

The rearrangement joins TRBV19 to TRBJ2-1, with 8 bases identical to TRBD2. The junction had 3 bases not matched to a gene; V was cut back by 4 bases and J by 7 bases. Germline CDR1 LNHDA, CDR2 SQIVND (reference sequence). The CDR3 has 13 amino acids. The CDR3 DNA sequence: TGTGCCAGTAGTACGGGGGGGCTAAATGAGCAGTTCTTC. Its translation: CASSTGGLNEQFF.

This clonotype appeared a few times. V gene TRBV27 combines with J gene TRBJ1-1; possibly TRBD1 for D (6 bases). The V and J ends lost 6 bases and 3 bases respectively, with 17 bases between them. The CDR3 runs 15 residues. Germline assignment: CDR1 MNHEY and CDR2 SMNVEV (reference sequence). In DNA, the CDR3 is TGTGCCAGCAGACGGGCCGGGGGCTGGCACACTGAAGCTTTCTTT. It specifies CASRRAGGWHTEAFF.

This clonotype has more than one count but fewer than ten. The chain employs TRBV12-3 or TRBV12-4 and TRBJ2-2; no clear D gene. The CDR3 consists of 16 residues. V lost 3 bases and J 1 base, leaving 12 bases between the germline ends. CDR3 nucleotides: TGTGCCAGCAGTTTGTTGTACATTCAGAACACCGGGGAGCTGTTTTTT. Encoded protein: CASSLLYIQNTGELFF.

This clonotype came up a few times. V and J are TRBV5-1 and TRBJ1-2, with a weak D call TRBD1 (6 bases). The germline gives CDR1 SGHRS, CDR2 YFSETQ. V was clipped by 0 bases and J by 6 bases, with 15 bases between them. The CDR3 has 15 residues. The CDR3 is CASSLVGRGGDGYTF. The CDR3 DNA sequence: TGCGCCAGCAGCTTGGTCGGCAGGGGAGGAGATGGCTACACCTTC. Based on the CDR3 plus reference TRBV5-1 and TRBJ1-2, the full variable domain is KAGVTQTPRYLIKTRGQQVTLSCSPISGHRSVSWYQQTPGQGLQFLFEYFSETQRNKGNFPGRFSGRQFSNSRSEMNVSTLELGDSALYLCASSLVGRGGDGYTFGSGTRLTVV.

The chain couples TRBV10-2 to TRBJ2-1, with 7 bases matching TRBD2. The CDR3 covers 13 residues. With 9 bases clipped from V and 2 bases from J, the junction kept 4 bases outside the gene matches. Germline CDR1 and CDR2: WSHSY and SAAADI. This CDR3 reads CASGLEPYNEQFF. The CDR3 nucleotides read TGCGCCAGTGGACTAGAACCCTACAATGAGCAGTTCTTC.

There are a few counts of this clonotype. This chain joins TRBV7-2 and TRBJ2-7; D not resolved. CDR3 length: 15 amino acids. The germline V gene has CDR1 SGHTA and CDR2 FQGNSA. V lost 4 bases and J lost 2, with 15 bases in between. CDR3 coding DNA: TGTGCCAGCAGCTCCTTCCGATCGAATCCCTACGAGCAGTACTTC. Translating gives CASSSFRSNPYEQYF.

This clonotype was counted only a few times. This chain links TRBV7-7 with TRBJ2-5, with unresolved D. The CDR3 sequence is 15 residues long. Per the germline V gene, CDR1 is SSHAT and CDR2 is FNYEAQ (reference sequence). The V end lost 6 bases, the J end lost 5 bases, and 19 bases lay between the germline ends. DNA of the CDR3: TGTGCCAGCAGTATCGATCTCATCCAGACGGAGACCCAGTACTTC. This codes for CASSIDLIQTETQYF. Looking up the rest from reference TRBV7-7 and TRBJ2-5 gives the full variable domain: GAGVSQSPRYKVTKRGQDVTLRCDPISSHATLYWYQQALGQGPEFLTYFNYEAQPDKSGLPSDRFSAERPEGSISTLTIQRTEQRDSAMYRCASSIDLIQTETQYFGPGTRLLVL.

A few counts support this clonotype. The chain is built from TRBV6-1 and TRBJ1-2; the D gene is possibly TRBD1 (5 bases). This CDR3 comprises 13 residues. V lost 4 bases to trimming and J lost 4 bases, with 10 bases between them. Germline-derived CDR1 and CDR2 are MNHNS and SASEGT. Here the CDR3 DNA reads TGTGCCAGCAGTGGCGACAGTAGCTATGGCTACACCTTC. It translates to CASSGDSSYGYTF.

This clonotype appeared a few times. This rearrangement joins TRBV7-3 to TRBJ1-6, with TRBD1 as a possible D gene (5 bases). This CDR3 has 16 residues. The germline CDR1 and CDR2 sequences are SGHTA and FQGTGA. V was clipped by 1 base and J by 6 bases, with 13 bases between them. The chain's CDR3 is CASSLRGAGTNSPLHF. DNA of the CDR3: TGTGCCAGCAGCTTAAGAGGGGCAGGAACTAATTCACCCCTCCACTTT.

This clonotype was detected a few times. The gene calls are TRBV5-1 and TRBJ2-1, with TRBD1 as a possible D gene (5 bases). V gave up 4 bases and J gave up 7 bases, with 18 bases separating them. This CDR3 spans 15 amino acids. Germline loops: CDR1 SGHRS, CDR2 YFSETQ. For the CDR3, the DNA is TGCGCCAGCAGCACCCCAGAAACAGGTTCTAATGAGCAGTTCTTC. Amino acids: CASSTPETGSNEQFF.

This clonotype has only a few counts. CDR3 loop: CASSSQTGEVEAFF. DNA of the CDR3: TGCGCCAGCAGCTCCCAAACGGGGGAGGTAGAAGCTTTCTTT. The chain is built from TRBV5-1 and TRBJ1-1, with D possibly TRBD1 on 5 matching bases. Germline CDR1 reads SGHRS; CDR2 reads YFSETQ. Trimming pared 3 bases from V and 8 bases from J, leaving 17 bases between. The CDR3 spans 14 residues.

The chain combines TRBV7-9 with TRBJ2-7, with 8 bases lining up with TRBD1. Germline CDR1 reads SEHNR; CDR2 reads FQNEAQ (reference sequence). This CDR3 has 14 residues. Trimming cost V 5 bases and J 7 bases; bases outside gene matches: 10. In DNA form, the CDR3 reads TGTGCCAGCAGCCCCCCGGGACAGGTGGTGGAGCAGTACTTC. Translated: CASSPPGQVVEQYF.

This clonotype came up a few times. V is TRBV3-1 and J is TRBJ2-1; D ambiguous. In germline, CDR1 is LGHDT, CDR2 YNNKEL (reference sequence). The CDR3 is made up of 13 amino acids. Trimming removed 3 bases at V and 0 bases at J, with 3 bases between. The CDR3 protein is CASSHPSYNEQFF. The CDR3 nucleotides read TGTGCCAGCAGCCATCCCTCCTACAATGAGCAGTTCTTC.

This rearrangement joins TRBV12-3 or TRBV12-4 to TRBJ2-7; 8 nucleotides match TRBD1. The CDR3 contains 14 residues. V gave up 6 bases and J gave up 5 bases; unmatched junction bases: 9. CDR3 bases: TGTGCCAGCAGCCAGGACAGGGTGGGCCACGAGCAGTACTTC. Encoded protein: CASSQDRVGHEQYF.

V usage is TRBV4-1 and J usage is TRBJ2-2, with 9 bases matching TRBD2. CDR1 is MGHRA and CDR2 is YSYEKL in the germline V gene. The CDR3 consists of 18 residues. The V and J ends lost 4 bases and 1 base, in that order; junction bases with no gene match: 10. The CDR3, as DNA: TGCGCCAGCAGCCCGGGGGGCCTAGCGGGGAGGAACACCGGGGAGCTGTTTTTT. It specifies CASSPGGLAGRNTGELFF.

The V call is TRBV27, the J call TRBJ2-3; 9 bases align to TRBD1. After removal of 10 bases from V and 3 bases from J, the junction contained 5 bases not matched to a gene. The V gene's germline CDR1 is MNHEY and CDR2 SMNVEV (reference sequence). The CDR3 consists of 13 residues. The CDR3 sequence is CATRTGDTDTQYF. The DNA for the CDR3 is TGTGCCACCAGGACAGGGGATACAGATACGCAGTATTTT.

This clonotype was detected a few times. CDR3 nucleotide sequence: TGTGCCAGCAGCTCAGGGGGCAGGTACACCGGGGAGCTGTTTTTT. Residues: CASSSGGRYTGELFF. The rearrangement links TRBV9 to TRBJ2-2, with 8 bases lining up with TRBD1. After removal of 4 bases from V and 3 bases from J, the junction contained 5 bases not matched to a gene. Germline CDR1 and CDR2: SGDLS and YYNGEE. The CDR3 extends over 15 amino acids. The entire variable domain, with the rest obtained from reference TRBV9 and TRBJ2-2, is as follows: DSGVTQTPKHLITATGQRVTLRCSPRSGDLSVYWYQQSLDQGLQFLIQYYNGEERAKGNILERFSAQQFPDLHSELNLSSLELGDSALYFCASSSGGRYTGELFFGEGSRLTVL.

The table lists this clonotype with a few counts. The genes are TRBV6-5 and TRBJ2-3, with 8 nucleotides matching TRBD2. The trim removed 6 bases at V and 6 bases at J, leaving 11 bases unmatched. The CDR3 is 15 amino acids. Looked up from germline, CDR1 is MNHEY and CDR2 is SVGAGI. The CDR3 protein is CASRYSGGSADTQYF. The CDR3 nucleotides are TGTGCCAGCAGGTACAGCGGGGGCTCTGCCGATACGCAGTATTTT.

This clonotype was seen a handful of times. V usage is TRBV27 and J usage is TRBJ1-1; D not resolved. The CDR3 spans 11 residues. The V and J ends lost 7 bases and 6 bases respectively, with 9 bases between them. Germline loops: CDR1 MNHEY, CDR2 SMNVEV (reference sequence). The CDR3 DNA follows: TGTGCCAGCAAAACTGAGGCTGAAGCTTTCTTT. Translated, it gives CASKTEAEAFF.

The chain carries TRBV11-2 and TRBJ2-1, with 7 bases lining up with TRBD2. With V trimmed by 4 bases and J by 8 bases, 8 bases remained unmatched. The CDR3 consists of 14 residues. Germline CDR1 is SGHAT and CDR2 is FQNNGV. For the CDR3, the DNA is TGTGCCAGCAGCTGGACTAGATTGACCGATGAGCAGTTCTTC. It codes for CASSWTRLTDEQFF.